This TCR beta chain was documented in a study of cytomegalovirus exposure and HLA in healthy donors. Study background: The 90 to 150 validation repertoires used the same platform as the roughly 620 first-cohort repertoires, a later analysis reported. General study results and limits: According to the study, approximately 150 TCR beta chains were cytomegalovirus-associated.

Only in-frame clones appear in the TCRdb table, and some are missing; sequencing was by immunoSEQ multiplex PCR. The table shows 250,000 to 300,000 clones, with about 86% occurring only once. Remarks on this clone: Its antigen is not identified.

The CDR3 is made up of 14 amino acids. CDR1 is GTSNPN and CDR2 is SVGIG in the germline V gene (reference sequence). V was cut by 2 bases and J by 2 bases, with 13 bases left in between. Sequencing used PBMCs. The J gene is TRBJ2-7, the V gene TRBV30; no reliable D call. The receptor was derived from a young woman in good health and CMV-seronegative. The CDR3 is CAWSPESLAYEQYF. The DNA of the CDR3 is TGTGCCTGGAGTCCCGAAAGCTTGGCCTACGAGCAGTACTTC.